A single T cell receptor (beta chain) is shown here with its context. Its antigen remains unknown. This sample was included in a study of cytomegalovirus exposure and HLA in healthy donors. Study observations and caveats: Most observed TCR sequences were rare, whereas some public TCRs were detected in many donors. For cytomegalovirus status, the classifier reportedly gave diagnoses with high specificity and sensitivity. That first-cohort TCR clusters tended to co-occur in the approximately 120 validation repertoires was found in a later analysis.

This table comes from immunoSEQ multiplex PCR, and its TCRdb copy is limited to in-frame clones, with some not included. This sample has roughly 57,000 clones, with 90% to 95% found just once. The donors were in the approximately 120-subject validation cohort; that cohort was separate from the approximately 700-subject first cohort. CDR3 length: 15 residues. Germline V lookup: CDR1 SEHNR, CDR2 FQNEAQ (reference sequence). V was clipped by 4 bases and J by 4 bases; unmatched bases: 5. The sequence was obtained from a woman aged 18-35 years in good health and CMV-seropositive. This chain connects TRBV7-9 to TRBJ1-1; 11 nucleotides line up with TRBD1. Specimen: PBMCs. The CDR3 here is CASSYPGQGGTEAFF. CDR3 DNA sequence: TGTGCCAGCAGCTATCCGGGACAGGGGGGCACTGAAGCTTTCTTT. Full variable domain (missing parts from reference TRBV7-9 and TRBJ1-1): DTGVSQNPRHKITKRGQNVTFRCDPISEHNRLYWYRQTLGQGPEFLTYFQNEAQLEKSRLLSDRFSAERPKGSFSTLEIQRTEQGDSAMYLCASSYPGQGGTEAFFGQGTRLTVV.